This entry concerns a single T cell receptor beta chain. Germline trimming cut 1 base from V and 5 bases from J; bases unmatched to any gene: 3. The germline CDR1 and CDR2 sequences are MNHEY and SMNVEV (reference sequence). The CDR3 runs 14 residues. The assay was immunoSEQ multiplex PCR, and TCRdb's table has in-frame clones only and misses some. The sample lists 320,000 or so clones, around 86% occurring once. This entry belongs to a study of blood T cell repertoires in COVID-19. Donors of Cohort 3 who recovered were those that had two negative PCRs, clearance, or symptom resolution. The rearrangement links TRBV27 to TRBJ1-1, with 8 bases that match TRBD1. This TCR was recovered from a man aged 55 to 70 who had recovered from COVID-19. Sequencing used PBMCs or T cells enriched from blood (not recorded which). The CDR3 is CASSLWTGQTEAFF. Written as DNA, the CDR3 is TGTGCCAGCAGTTTATGGACAGGGCAGACTGAAGCTTTCTTT.